Given below is one TCR beta chain in context. The data are from a study of cytomegalovirus exposure and HLA in healthy donors. Use of 60 Vbeta and 13 Jbeta primers characterized the PCR. Repertoires were generated with immunoSEQ multiplex PCR, while TCRdb's copy carries only in-frame clones and drops some. Seen here are under 200,000 clones, around 68% observed once, and the top ten hold roughly 1.4%. The receptor's source is a man between 45 and 60 years old in good health and CMV-seronegative. Material: PBMCs.

In DNA, the CDR3 is TGTGCCACCTCGCACCGGGGGGCTGGGGCCAACGTCCTGACTTTC. Translation gives CATSHRGAGANVLTF. The rearrangement joins TRBV7-2 to TRBJ2-6, with TRBD2 matching over 7 bases. The CDR3 has 15 residues. J was trimmed by 2 bases and V by 10 bases; bases with no gene match: 8. The germline gives CDR1 SGHTA, CDR2 FQGNSA.